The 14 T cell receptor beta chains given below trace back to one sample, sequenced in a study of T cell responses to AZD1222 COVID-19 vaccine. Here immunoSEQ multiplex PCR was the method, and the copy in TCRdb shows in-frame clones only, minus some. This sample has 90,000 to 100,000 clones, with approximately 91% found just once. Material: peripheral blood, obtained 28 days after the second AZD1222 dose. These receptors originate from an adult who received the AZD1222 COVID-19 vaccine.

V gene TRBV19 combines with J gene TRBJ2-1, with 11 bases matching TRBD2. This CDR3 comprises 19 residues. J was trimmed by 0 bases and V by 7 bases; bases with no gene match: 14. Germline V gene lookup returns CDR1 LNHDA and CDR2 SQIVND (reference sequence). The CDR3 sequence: CASKRDSGRAWDSYNEQFF. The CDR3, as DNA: TGTGCCAGTAAAAGAGATAGCGGGAGGGCCTGGGACTCCTACAATGAGCAGTTCTTC.

The CDR3 sequence is CASSLDSEETQYF. The CDR3 DNA follows: TGTGCCAGCAGCTTAGACAGCGAAGAGACCCAGTACTTC. The chain is built from TRBV7-9 and TRBJ2-5; D is undetermined. Per the germline V gene, CDR1 is SEHNR and CDR2 is FQNEAQ (reference sequence). V lost 1 base and J 3 bases, leaving 6 bases between the germline ends. The CDR3 has 13 amino acids.

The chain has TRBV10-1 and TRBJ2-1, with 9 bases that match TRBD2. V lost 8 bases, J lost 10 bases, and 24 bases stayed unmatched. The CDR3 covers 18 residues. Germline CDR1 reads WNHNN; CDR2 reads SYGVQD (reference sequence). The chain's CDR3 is CASSRAKVAGVLPIEQFF. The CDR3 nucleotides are TGCGCCAGCTCACGAGCCAAGGTAGCGGGAGTTCTACCCATAGAGCAGTTCTTC.

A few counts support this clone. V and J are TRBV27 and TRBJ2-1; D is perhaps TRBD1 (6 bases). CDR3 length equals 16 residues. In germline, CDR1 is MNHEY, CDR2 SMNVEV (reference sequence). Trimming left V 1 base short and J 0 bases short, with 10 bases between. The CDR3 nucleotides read TGTGCCAGCAGTTTATTGCCGGACAGCTCCTACAATGAGCAGTTCTTC. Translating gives CASSLLPDSSYNEQFF.

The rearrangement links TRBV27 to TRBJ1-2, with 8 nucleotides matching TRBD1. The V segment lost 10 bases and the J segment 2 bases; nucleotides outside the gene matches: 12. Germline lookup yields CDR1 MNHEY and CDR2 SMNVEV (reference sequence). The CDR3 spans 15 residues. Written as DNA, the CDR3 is TGTGCCACGGGACAGGCTGAGGCGGGGAACTATGGCTACACCTTC. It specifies CATGQAEAGNYGYTF.

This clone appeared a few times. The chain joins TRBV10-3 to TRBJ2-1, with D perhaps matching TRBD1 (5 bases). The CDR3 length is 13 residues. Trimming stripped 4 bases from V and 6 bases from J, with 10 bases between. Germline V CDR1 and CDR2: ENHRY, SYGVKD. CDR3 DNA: TGTGCCATCAGTGGAATTCAGGGCAATGAGCAGTTCTTC. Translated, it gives CAISGIQGNEQFF.

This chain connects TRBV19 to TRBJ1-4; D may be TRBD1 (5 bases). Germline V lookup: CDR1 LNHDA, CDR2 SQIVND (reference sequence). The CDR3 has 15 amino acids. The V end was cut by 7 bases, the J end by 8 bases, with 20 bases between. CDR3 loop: CASNDRRGVEEKLFF. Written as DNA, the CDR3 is TGTGCCAGTAACGACCGACGGGGGGTAGAAGAAAAACTGTTTTTT. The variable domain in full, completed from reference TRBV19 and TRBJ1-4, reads DGGITQSPKYLFRKEGQNVTLSCEQNLNHDAMYWYRQDPGQGLRLIYYSQIVNDFQKGDIAEGYSVSREKKESFPLTVTSAQKNPTAFYLCASNDRRGVEEKLFFGSGTQLSVL.

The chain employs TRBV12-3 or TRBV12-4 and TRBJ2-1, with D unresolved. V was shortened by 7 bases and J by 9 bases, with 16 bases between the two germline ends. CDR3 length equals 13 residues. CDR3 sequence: CASTLLVKSEQFF. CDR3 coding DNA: TGTGCCAGCACCCTCTTGGTAAAGAGTGAGCAGTTCTTC.

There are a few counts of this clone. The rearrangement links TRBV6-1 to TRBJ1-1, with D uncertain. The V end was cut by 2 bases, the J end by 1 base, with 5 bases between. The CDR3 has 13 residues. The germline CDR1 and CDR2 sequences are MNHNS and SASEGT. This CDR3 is CASSERENTEAFF. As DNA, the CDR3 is TGTGCCAGCAGTGAAAGGGAGAACACTGAAGCTTTCTTT.

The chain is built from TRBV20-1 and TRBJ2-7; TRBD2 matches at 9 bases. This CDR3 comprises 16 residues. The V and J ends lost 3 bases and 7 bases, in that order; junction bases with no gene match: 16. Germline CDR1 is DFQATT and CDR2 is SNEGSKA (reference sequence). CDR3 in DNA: TGCAGTGCTAGTTGGCTAGCGGGAAGCACCTCTGGTGAGCAGTACTTC. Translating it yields CSASWLAGSTSGEQYF.

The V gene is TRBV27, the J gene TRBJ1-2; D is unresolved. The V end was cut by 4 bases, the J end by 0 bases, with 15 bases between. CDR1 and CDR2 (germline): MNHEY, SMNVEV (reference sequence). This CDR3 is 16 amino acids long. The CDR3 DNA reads TGTGCCAGCAGTTCGATCGGGAGGTTCGCTAACTATGGCTACACCTTC. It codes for CASSSIGRFANYGYTF.

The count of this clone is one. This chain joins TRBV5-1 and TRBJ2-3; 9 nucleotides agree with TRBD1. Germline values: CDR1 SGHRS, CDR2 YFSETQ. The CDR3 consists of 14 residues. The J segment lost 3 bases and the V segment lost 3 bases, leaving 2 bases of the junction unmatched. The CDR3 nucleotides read TGCGCCAGCAGCTGGACAGGGGATACAGATACGCAGTATTTT. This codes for CASSWTGDTDTQYF.

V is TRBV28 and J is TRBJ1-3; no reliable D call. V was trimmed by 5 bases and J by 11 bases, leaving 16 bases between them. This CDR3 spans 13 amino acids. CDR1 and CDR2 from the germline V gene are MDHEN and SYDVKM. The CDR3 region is CASSPPPPTAIYF. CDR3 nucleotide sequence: TGTGCCAGCAGTCCTCCCCCCCCGACCGCCATATATTTT.

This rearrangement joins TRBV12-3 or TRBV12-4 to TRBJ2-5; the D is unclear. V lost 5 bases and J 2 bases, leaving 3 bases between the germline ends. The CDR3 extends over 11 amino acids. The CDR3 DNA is TGTGCCAGCAGTGTACAAGAGACCCAGTACTTC. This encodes CASSVQETQYF.